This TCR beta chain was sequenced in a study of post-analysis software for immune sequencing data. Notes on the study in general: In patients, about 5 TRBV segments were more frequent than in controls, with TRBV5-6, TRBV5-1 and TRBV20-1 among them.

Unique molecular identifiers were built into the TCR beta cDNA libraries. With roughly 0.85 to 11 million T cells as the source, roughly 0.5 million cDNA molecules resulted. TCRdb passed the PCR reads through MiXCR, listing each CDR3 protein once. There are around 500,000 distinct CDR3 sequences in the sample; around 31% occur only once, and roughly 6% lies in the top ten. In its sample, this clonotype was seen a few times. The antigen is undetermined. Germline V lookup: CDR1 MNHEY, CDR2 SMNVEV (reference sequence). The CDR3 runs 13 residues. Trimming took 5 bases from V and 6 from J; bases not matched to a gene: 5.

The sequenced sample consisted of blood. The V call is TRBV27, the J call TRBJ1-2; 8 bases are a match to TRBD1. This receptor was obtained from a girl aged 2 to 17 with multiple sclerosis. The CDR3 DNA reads TGTGCCAGCAGTCCGACAGGGGCCCATGGCTACACCTTC. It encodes CASSPTGAHGYTF.